The following is a T cell receptor (beta chain) sequence with its context. Amplified TCR beta CDR3 regions came from RNA transcripts. The HTBI primer set served for first-round RT-PCR of the TCR CDR3. MiXCR, run by TCRdb on the multiplex PCR reads, gives a single entry per CDR3 protein. The sample holds 800,000 or so distinct CDR3 sequences, roughly 37% seen once. This CDR3 contains 16 residues. Trimming removed 5 bases at V and 3 bases at J, with 19 bases between. From germline, CDR1 is MNHNS and CDR2 SASEGT. PBMCs were sourced from roughly 10 ml fresh peripheral blood. The data were obtained in a study of T cells in Graves' hyperthyroidism and ophthalmopathy.

This rearrangement joins TRBV6-1 to TRBJ1-2; D may be TRBD1 (5 bases). The origin of this receptor is a man between 18 and 29 years old with Graves' hyperthyroidism. The specimen was blood. CDR3 DNA sequence: TGTGCCAGCAGTTACTCGACAGCCATATCTTACTATGGCTACACCTTC. Translation gives CASSYSTAISYYGYTF.